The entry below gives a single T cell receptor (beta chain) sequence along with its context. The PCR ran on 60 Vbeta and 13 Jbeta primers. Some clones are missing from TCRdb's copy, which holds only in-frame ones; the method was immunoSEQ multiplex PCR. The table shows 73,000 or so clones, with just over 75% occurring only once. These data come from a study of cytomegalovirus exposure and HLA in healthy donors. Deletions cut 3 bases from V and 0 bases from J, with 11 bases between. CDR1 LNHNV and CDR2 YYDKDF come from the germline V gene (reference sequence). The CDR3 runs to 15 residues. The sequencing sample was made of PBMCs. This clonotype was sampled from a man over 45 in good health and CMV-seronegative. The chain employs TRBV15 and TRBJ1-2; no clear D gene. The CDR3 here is CATSSSGEANYGYTF. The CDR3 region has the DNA TGTGCCACCAGCAGCAGCGGGGAAGCTAACTATGGCTACACCTTC.